This entry features one TCR beta chain sequence. There is no known antigen for this receptor. Base qualities are not provided; no much larger clone lies one nucleotide away. Library generation was performed with the immunoSEQ multiplex PCR assay. TCRdb carries this immuneACCESS record with in-frame sequences only. Its versions omit some clonotypes, under half of them owing to an unresolved V gene in the studies checked, with the rest unexplained. Here the sample has under 450,000 clones; approximately 92% occur a single time. The ten largest clonotypes hold about 6.3% of the sample. The sample originates from a study of control samples from healthy donors and cancer patients (dated by TCRdb to 2019 to 2021). The germline V gene supplies CDR1 KGHDR and CDR2 SFDVKD. The CDR3 spans 15 residues, from the cysteine through the phenylalanine. The sequence is cut down to CDR3 DNA, 45 bases in frame from base 1. V has 3 bases trimmed and J has 7 bases trimmed; junction bases matching no gene number 5.

The clonotype comes from a man aged 40-55 years with head and neck cancer. Sequencing was done on a sample of PBMCs. The chain is encoded by TRBV24-1 joined to TRBJ2-1, with TRBD1 identical over 10 junction bases. The nucleotide sequence is given as TGTGCCACCAGTGATCCGGGACAGGGGTCGAATGAGCAGTTCTTC. Its protein product is CATSDPGQGSNEQFF.